The 29 T cell receptor beta chains in this list originate from one sample, sequenced in a study of T cells in tumors after PD-1 blockade (dated by TCRdb to between 2018 and 2020). In light of the paper, this sample's time point label describes: after anti-PD-1 therapy. Libraries were prepared through the immunoSEQ multiplex PCR assay. As stored in TCRdb, this immuneACCESS dataset retains in-frame rearrangements with V and J assigned. A fraction of the clones does not appear; measured against another copy, unresolved V genes explain less than half of the discrepancy, and the remainder lacks a known reason. For this sample the table gives about 60,000 clones, of which about 74% were detected only once. The ten largest account for 4.7% of the sample. The specimen was PBMCs, collected after anti-PD-1 treatment. The receptor set was obtained from a human donor with basal cell carcinoma.

The J gene is TRBJ1-4, the V gene TRBV3-1 (or the pseudogene TRBV3-2), with TRBD1 as a possible D gene (5 bases). Germline V gene sequence: CDR1 LGHDT, CDR2 YNNKEL (reference sequence). V lost 1 base, J lost 8 bases, and 14 bases lay in between. This CDR3 spans 15 amino acids. The CDR3 coding sequence is TGTGCCAGCAGCCAAGTAAGGGGAGGAGACGAAAAACTGTTTTTT. It encodes CASSQVRGGDEKLFF.

The chain couples TRBV13 to TRBJ1-1; the D is unclear. V lost 5 bases and J lost 7, with 11 bases in between. The CDR3 sequence is 12 residues long. Germline V gene data show CDR1 as PRHDT and CDR2 as FYEKMQ (reference sequence). The CDR3 region is CASSKDVFEAFF. The CDR3, as DNA: TGTGCCAGCAGCAAAGACGTCTTTGAAGCTTTCTTT.

This clone appeared a few times. V gene TRBV7-9 combines with J gene TRBJ2-3; a possible D gene is TRBD1 (6 bases). This CDR3 contains 15 residues. The germline V gene has CDR1 SEHNR and CDR2 FQNEAQ (reference sequence). Between the trimmed V and J ends, which lost 2 bases and 4 bases, there was a span of 13 bases. CDR3 bases: TGTGCCAGCAGCTTATTGGGGGCCTGGTCAGATACGCAGTATTTT. Translating gives CASSLLGAWSDTQYF. Variable domain in full (rest from reference TRBV7-9 and TRBJ2-3): DTGVSQNPRHKITKRGQNVTFRCDPISEHNRLYWYRQTLGQGPEFLTYFQNEAQLEKSRLLSDRFSAERPKGSFSTLEIQRTEQGDSAMYLCASSLLGAWSDTQYFGPGTRLTVL.

V and J are TRBV28 and TRBJ2-7; D remains ambiguous. The CDR3 is 15 residues long. The germline gives CDR1 MDHEN, CDR2 SYDVKM. V gave up 7 bases and J gave up 1 base, with 17 bases separating them. The CDR3 protein is CASTPDRVGSYEQYF. CDR3 nucleotides: TGTGCCAGCACCCCGGACCGGGTAGGATCCTACGAGCAGTACTTC.

The chain combines TRBV28 with TRBJ1-2; 9 bases agree with TRBD1. The ends lost 5 bases at V and 4 bases at J; junction bases unmatched: 5. Germline CDR1 reads MDHEN; CDR2 reads SYDVKM. The CDR3 spans 14 residues. The CDR3 loop is CASSLSQGAYGYTF. For the CDR3, the DNA is TGTGCCAGCAGTCTATCACAGGGGGCCTATGGCTACACCTTC.

CDR3 region: CASSLWTGGQGYTF. The CDR3 DNA reads as TGTGCCAGCAGCTTGTGGACAGGGGGCCAAGGCTACACCTTC. This chain links TRBV5-5 with TRBJ1-2, with 11 positions matching TRBD1. Per the germline V gene, CDR1 is SGHKS and CDR2 is YYEKEE (reference sequence). V lost 1 base, J lost 8 bases, and 4 bases stayed unmatched. This CDR3 has 14 amino acids. The full variable domain, in which reference TRBV5-5 and TRBJ1-2 provide the parts outside the CDR3, is DAGVTQSPTHLIKTRGQQVTLRCSPISGHKSVSWYQQVLGQGPQFIFQYYEKEERGRGNFPDRFSARQFPNYSSELNVNALLLGDSALYLCASSLWTGGQGYTFGSGTRLTVV.

This rearrangement joins TRBV7-9 to TRBJ2-6; D perhaps matches TRBD2 (6 bases). CDR3 size: 13 residues. V lost 8 bases and J lost 2, with 7 bases in between. Germline V CDR1 and CDR2: SEHNR, FQNEAQ (reference sequence). CDR3 bases: TGTGCCAGCGGAGGGACTGGGGCCAACGTCCTGACTTTC. Its protein is CASGGTGANVLTF.

This chain links TRBV28 with TRBJ1-2; D is perhaps TRBD1 (6 bases). Trimming removed 3 bases at V and 5 bases at J, with 10 bases between. CDR1 and CDR2 (germline): MDHEN, SYDVKM. The CDR3 totals 13 residues. The CDR3 reads CASSFRDTYGYTF. CDR3 nucleotides: TGTGCCAGCAGTTTCCGGGACACATATGGCTACACCTTC.

This clone was counted once. This rearrangement joins TRBV7-9 to TRBJ2-2, with D possibly TRBD1 on 5 matching bases. The CDR3 runs 14 residues. CDR1 and CDR2 (germline): SEHNR, FQNEAQ (reference sequence). Trimming shortened V by 7 bases and J by 6 bases, and 15 bases separated the two germline ends. CDR3 residues: CASKPQVGPGELFF. Written as DNA, the CDR3 is TGTGCCAGCAAACCACAGGTCGGGCCCGGGGAGCTGTTTTTT.

V is TRBV27 and J is TRBJ2-1; 10 nucleotides line up with TRBD1. The germline V gene encodes CDR1 MNHEY and CDR2 SMNVEV (reference sequence). The V segment lost 4 bases and the J segment 0 bases; nucleotides outside the gene matches: 15. The CDR3 loop spans 20 amino acids. The CDR3 DNA follows: TGTGCCAGCAGTTCTCAAAGACAGGGGGCGCGGTTGGGCTCCTACAATGAGCAGTTCTTC. Amino acid sequence: CASSSQRQGARLGSYNEQFF.

The J gene is TRBJ1-1, the V gene TRBV23-1; D possibly corresponds to TRBD1 (5 bases). TRBV23-1 is flagged as an ORF with uncertain function. Trimming left V 4 bases short and J 2 bases short, with 11 bases between. The CDR3 is 14 amino acids. The CDR3 protein is CASSPNRTNTEAFF. The CDR3 DNA sequence: TGCGCCAGCAGTCCTAACAGGACAAACACTGAAGCTTTCTTT.

The V gene is TRBV3-1 (or the pseudogene TRBV3-2), the J gene TRBJ1-5, with 8 bases lining up with TRBD1. Germline V gene sequence: CDR1 LGHDT, CDR2 YNNKEL (reference sequence). After removal of 3 bases from V and 0 bases from J, the junction contained 7 bases not matched to a gene. The CDR3 runs to 17 residues. CDR3 nucleotides: TGTGCCAGCAGCCAGTCGACAGGGGCAAATAGCAATCAGCCCCAGCATTTT. Residues: CASSQSTGANSNQPQHF.

The chain combines TRBV9 with TRBJ1-1; no definite D call. Germline loops: CDR1 SGDLS, CDR2 YYNGEE. V was cut by 3 bases and J by 1 base, with 7 bases left in between. There are 13 residues in the CDR3. The CDR3 loop reads CASSEDGNTEAFF. CDR3 DNA: TGTGCCAGCAGCGAGGACGGGAACACTGAAGCTTTCTTT.

The rearrangement links TRBV27 to TRBJ2-3; the D gene is possibly TRBD1 (6 bases). V was pared by 5 bases and J by 4 bases, with 19 bases between. Looked up from germline, CDR1 is MNHEY and CDR2 is SMNVEV (reference sequence). This CDR3 has 16 amino acids. The CDR3 coding sequence is TGTGCCAGCAGTGCGGGTTTCAGGGGAATCCCAGATACGCAGTATTTT. Amino acid sequence: CASSAGFRGIPDTQYF.

By sample share, this clone is medium-sized. The CDR3 nucleotides are TGTGCCAGCAGCCCAACGCTCCATTACAATGAGCAGTTCTTC. Residues: CASSPTLHYNEQFF. V and J are TRBV7-9 and TRBJ2-1; D is undetermined. Germline V CDR1 and CDR2: SEHNR, FQNEAQ (reference sequence). The CDR3 sequence is 14 residues long. V was pared by 5 bases and J by 4 bases, with 12 bases between.

The rearrangement joins TRBV30 to TRBJ2-7; 9 nucleotides agree with TRBD2. The germline V gene encodes CDR1 GTSNPN and CDR2 SVGIG (reference sequence). This CDR3 comprises 15 residues. Unmatched junction bases numbered 6, after V lost 1 base and J lost 2 bases. This CDR3 reads CAWSAPGLATYEQYF. In DNA, the CDR3 is TGTGCCTGGAGTGCCCCGGGACTAGCCACCTACGAGCAGTACTTC.

V and J are TRBV7-6 and TRBJ2-3, with 11 bases aligning to TRBD2. The CDR3 is made up of 17 amino acids. V trimming: 0 bases; J trimming: 4 bases; junction bases outside the gene matches: 6. Per the germline V gene, CDR1 is SGHVS and CDR2 is FNYEAQ. CDR3: CASSLANRLAGPDTQYF. The CDR3 DNA sequence: TGTGCCAGCAGCTTAGCGAATAGACTAGCGGGACCAGATACGCAGTATTTT.

The chain recombines TRBV10-3 with TRBJ1-1; D remains ambiguous. The germline V gene encodes CDR1 ENHRY and CDR2 SYGVKD. V gave up 6 bases and J gave up 6 bases, with 14 bases separating them. This CDR3 is 13 amino acids long. DNA of the CDR3: TGTGCCATCAGCTCGGGAGCTAGATCTGAAGCTTTCTTT. The encoded protein is CAISSGARSEAFF.

This clone was picked up a small number of times. V usage is TRBV4-1 and J usage is TRBJ2-7; D is unclear. The CDR3 runs 13 residues. V shed 0 bases and J shed 6 bases, with 9 bases lying between them. Germline V gene sequence: CDR1 MGHRA, CDR2 YSYEKL. The CDR3 region is CASSQEWTVEQYF. In DNA form, the CDR3 reads TGCGCCAGCAGCCAAGAGTGGACGGTCGAGCAGTACTTC.

The J gene is TRBJ2-4, the V gene TRBV27; 10 positions agree with TRBD2. J gave up 3 bases and V 2 bases, and 4 bases lay outside the gene matches. CDR1 is MNHEY, CDR2 SMNVEV, per germline (reference sequence). The CDR3 extends over 16 amino acids. CDR3 residues: CASSLRSGGYKNIQYF. The DNA of the CDR3 is TGTGCCAGCAGTTTACGTAGCGGGGGGTACAAAAACATTCAGTACTTC.

V is TRBV29-1 and J is TRBJ1-2; D gene unclear. The CDR3 is 11 amino acids. V lost 5 bases, J lost 7 bases, and 11 bases lay in between. CDR1 is SQVTM, CDR2 ANQGSEA, per germline. The CDR3 DNA reads TGCAGCGTTAATAGGGTCGGTGGCTACACCTTC. As protein: CSVNRVGGYTF.

This clone occurred a few times. J is TRBJ2-7 and V is TRBV6-1; D is unresolved. The CDR3 loop spans 12 amino acids. The germline V and J ends were trimmed by 6 bases and 0 bases, with 6 bases remaining between them. Germline values: CDR1 MNHNS, CDR2 SASEGT. The CDR3: CASSLSSYEQYF. As DNA, the CDR3 is TGTGCCAGCAGCCTCAGCTCCTACGAGCAGTACTTC.

The chain joins TRBV10-3 to TRBJ1-2; 11 positions match TRBD1. The CDR3 sequence is 15 residues long. The germline V gene has CDR1 ENHRY and CDR2 SYGVKD. V dropped 5 bases and J dropped 1; count of bases not matched to a gene: 3. This chain's CDR3 is CAISPGTGGNYGYTF. The CDR3 DNA reads as TGTGCCATCAGTCCTGGGACAGGGGGTAACTATGGCTACACCTTC.

This clone has just a few counts. The genes are TRBV30 and TRBJ1-4, with 7 bases fitting TRBD1. Per the germline V gene, CDR1 is GTSNPN and CDR2 is SVGIG (reference sequence). V shed 2 bases, J shed 7 bases, and the junction held 13 bases outside the gene matches. CDR3 size: 16 residues. The CDR3 bases are TGTGCCTGGAGTCCCCGCGTTACAGGGGCCGGTGAAAAACTGTTTTTT. Translating gives CAWSPRVTGAGEKLFF.

The genes are TRBV5-1 and TRBJ2-2; TRBD1 is a possible D gene (5 bases). From germline, CDR1 is SGHRS and CDR2 YFSETQ. The CDR3 runs to 15 residues. V lost 4 bases to trimming and J lost 5 bases, with 15 bases between them. CDR3 protein: CASSPTGSLTGELFF. The CDR3 coding sequence is TGCGCCAGCAGCCCCACAGGTTCTCTTACCGGGGAGCTGTTTTTT.

The V gene is TRBV6-5, the J gene TRBJ1-1; 10 bases line up with TRBD1. The CDR3 is 14 residues long. The trim removed 6 bases at V and 5 bases at J, leaving 6 bases unmatched. Germline V gene data show CDR1 as MNHEY and CDR2 as SVGAGI. CDR3 sequence reads: CASRPTGGMTEAFF. In nucleotides, the CDR3 is TGTGCCAGCAGGCCGACAGGGGGCATGACTGAAGCTTTCTTT.

The gene calls are TRBV5-5 and TRBJ2-5; perhaps TRBD2 as D (5 bases). V lost 1 base and J 4 bases, leaving 8 bases between the germline ends. The CDR3 spans 13 residues. Germline V lookup: CDR1 SGHKS, CDR2 YYEKEE (reference sequence). In DNA, the CDR3 is TGTGCCAGCAGCTTGCGGGGTGGAGAGACCCAGTACTTC. Its translation is CASSLRGGETQYF.

This clone has more than one count but fewer than ten. The chain has TRBV3-1 (or the pseudogene TRBV3-2) and TRBJ2-2; TRBD2 agrees at 7 bases. The CDR3 covers 15 residues. CDR1 is LGHDT, CDR2 YNNKEL, per germline (reference sequence). V lost 1 base, J lost 5 bases, and 4 bases stayed unmatched. This CDR3 is CASSQATSYTGELFF. The CDR3 DNA follows: TGTGCCAGCAGCCAAGCGACTAGCTATACCGGGGAGCTGTTTTTT.

This chain connects TRBV12-5 to TRBJ2-1; 12 nucleotides align to TRBD1. The ends lost 9 bases at V and 8 bases at J; junction bases unmatched: 5. Germline V lookup: CDR1 LGHNT, CDR2 FRNRAP. The CDR3 sequence is 13 residues long. CDR3 nucleotides: TGTGCTAGCTCCGGGACAGGGGGCTATGAGCAGTTCTTC. It specifies CASSGTGGYEQFF.